Listed here are 20 T cell receptor beta chains from one sample, sequenced in a study of T cells in Graves' hyperthyroidism and ophthalmopathy. Researchers took RNA transcripts and amplified the TCR beta CDR3 regions from them. The HTBI primer set drove a first-round RT-PCR of the TCR CDR3. TCRdb recomputed calls from the multiplex PCR reads with MiXCR, one row per CDR3 protein. Among approximately 500,000 distinct CDR3 sequences, 35% to 55% were seen once, and the ten largest hold more than 7.5%. Sequenced sample: peripheral blood or thyroid tissue (not recorded which). The receptors shown here come from a woman under 30 with Graves' hyperthyroidism.

The sample holds a few counts of this clonotype. The chain links TRBV2 to TRBJ1-5, with D tentatively TRBD1 (6 bases). This CDR3 has 13 amino acids. Trimming took 7 bases from V and 4 from J, leaving 11 bases between them. Germline V gene lookup returns CDR1 SNHLY and CDR2 FYNNEI. The DNA of the CDR3 is TGTGCCAGCAAAACTACAGGGAATCAGCCCCAGCATTTT. This gives the protein CASKTTGNQPQHF.

This clonotype was detected once. V usage is TRBV7-8 and J usage is TRBJ2-3; possibly TRBD1 for D (6 bases). CDR1 is SGHVS and CDR2 is FQNEAQ in the germline V gene. CDR3 size: 16 residues. V was pared by 5 bases and J by 4 bases, with 19 bases between. The CDR3 protein is CASSAATGFSADTQYF. The CDR3 DNA follows: TGTGCCAGCAGCGCCGCAACAGGGTTTTCGGCAGATACGCAGTATTTT.

This clonotype was found many times. The chain carries TRBV20-1 and TRBJ1-1; D gene uncertain. The CDR3 runs to 13 residues. Trimming left V 1 base short and J 3 bases short, with 9 bases between. Germline V gene sequence: CDR1 DFQATT, CDR2 SNEGSKA (reference sequence). The CDR3 DNA reads as TGCAGTGCTAGAGGGCTCGTGCACACTGAAGCTTTCTTT. Its protein product is CSARGLVHTEAFF.

As to this clonotype: A much larger clonotype is one base distant, so this may be a read error. The V gene is TRBV14, the J gene TRBJ2-7, with TRBD2 matching over 9 bases. CDR3 length equals 16 residues. Looked up from germline, CDR1 is SGHDN and CDR2 is FVKESK. This chain's CDR3 is CASSQVFSGSLGEQHF. The CDR3 DNA reads TGTGCCAGCAGCCAAGTCTTTAGCGGGAGCTTGGGCGAGCAGCACTTC.

The genes are TRBV29-1 and TRBJ2-7, with D possibly matching TRBD2 (8 bases). The CDR3 totals 13 residues. CDR1 and CDR2 (germline): SQVTM, ANQGSEA. V lost 7 bases and J lost 2, with 15 bases in between. CDR3 DNA sequence: TGCAGCGCCGGGGGGGACAGCCCCTACGAGCAGTACTTC. Amino acids: CSAGGDSPYEQYF.

The chain joins TRBV20-1 to TRBJ1-3, with a tentative D call TRBD1 (6 bases). Trimming shortened V by 7 bases and J by 3 bases, and 10 bases separated the two germline ends. The CDR3 is 12 residues long. Per the germline V gene, CDR1 is DFQATT and CDR2 is SNEGSKA (reference sequence). The CDR3 nucleotides read TGCAGTGTACCGGGACATGGAAACACCATATATTTT. Protein sequence: CSVPGHGNTIYF.

A note on this clonotype: Its ends do not fully match the called genes, so a read error is possible. The chain couples TRBV7-2 to TRBJ2-7; D possibly corresponds to TRBD1 (5 bases). The CDR3 length is 14 residues. Germline CDR1 is SGHTA and CDR2 is FQGNSA. The CDR3 spells CAGSSQRGTYEQYF. For the CDR3, the DNA is TGTGCCGGCAGCTCCCAAAGGGGTACCTACGAGCAGTACTTC. Variable domain in full (rest from reference TRBV7-2 and TRBJ2-7): GAGVSQSPSNKVTEKGKDVELRCDPISGHTALYWYRQSLGQGLEFLIYFQGNSAPDKSGLPSDRFSAERTGGSVSTLTIQRTQQEDSAVYLCAGSSQRGTYEQYFGPGTRLTVT.

Worth noting for this clonotype: Its ends do not fully match the called genes, so a read error is possible. This chain joins TRBV2 and TRBJ2-5, with 9 bases that match TRBD2. CDR3 length: 15 residues. Germline loops: CDR1 SNHLY, CDR2 FYNNEI. The CDR3 sequence: CASTVSAGGGESQYF. The CDR3 coding sequence is TGTGCCAGCACTGTGTCGGCGGGAGGGGGAGAGTCCCAGTACTTC. Complete variable domain (other parts from reference TRBV2 and TRBJ2-5): EPEVTQTPSHQVTQMGQEVILRCVPISNHLYFYWYRQILGQKVEFLVSFYNNEISEKSEIFDDQFSVERPDGSNFTLKIRSTKLEDSAMYFCASTVSAGGGESQYFGPGTRLLVL.

This clonotype was counted ten times or more. The V call is TRBV4-1, the J call TRBJ2-7; TRBD2 matches at 13 bases. This CDR3 is built from 15 residues. Germline CDR1 and CDR2: MGHRA and YSYEKL. Trimming at V came to 1 base and at J to 5 bases, leaving 2 bases not matched to a gene. The CDR3 nucleotides are TGCGCCAGCAGCCAAGGGACTAGCGGGAGAGACGAGCAGTACTTC. Encoded protein: CASSQGTSGRDEQYF.

J is TRBJ1-4 and V is TRBV24-1; 12 bases are a match to TRBD1. Germline CDR1 is KGHDR and CDR2 is SFDVKD. With V trimmed by 4 bases and J by 6 bases, 5 bases remained unmatched. This CDR3 has 16 amino acids. CDR3 sequence reads: CATSEGGTGGDEKLFF. CDR3 DNA: TGTGCCACCAGTGAGGGCGGGACAGGGGGCGATGAAAAACTGTTTTTT.

The sample holds many counts of this clonotype. The genes are TRBV6-4 and TRBJ2-5; 13 nucleotides match TRBD2. CDR3 length equals 18 residues. Germline CDR1 is MRHNA and CDR2 is SNTAGT. After removal of 7 bases from V and 5 bases from J, the junction contained 16 bases not matched to a gene. Here the CDR3 DNA reads TGTGCCAGCATAGGGACTAGCGGGAATTTGATCTACCTGGAGACCCAGTACTTC. It is translated as CASIGTSGNLIYLETQYF.

The rearrangement uses TRBV15 and TRBJ1-6; 9 positions agree with TRBD1. Germline lookup yields CDR1 LNHNV and CDR2 YYDKDF (reference sequence). The CDR3 runs 16 residues. With 3 bases clipped from V and 11 bases from J, the junction kept 11 bases outside the gene matches. The CDR3 sequence is CATSSEAEDRGTPLHF. The CDR3 bases are TGTGCCACCAGCAGTGAAGCTGAGGACAGGGGTACACCCCTCCACTTT.

This clonotype was detected only a few times. The chain joins TRBV27 to TRBJ1-1; 8 bases map to TRBD1. The junction had 8 bases not matched to a gene; V was cut back by 5 bases and J by 0 bases. Germline V gives CDR1 MNHEY, CDR2 SMNVEV (reference sequence). This CDR3 has 16 residues. CDR3 in DNA: TGTGCCAGCAGTAGTCCAGGGGGCCTCATGAACACTGAAGCTTTCTTT. It codes for CASSSPGGLMNTEAFF.

This clonotype was picked up one time. The rearrangement joins TRBV6-5 to TRBJ1-6; 8 bases map to TRBD1. Unmatched junction bases numbered 6, after V lost 0 bases and J lost 8 bases. CDR3 length: 16 amino acids. Germline loops: CDR1 MNHEY, CDR2 SVGAGI. The CDR3 loop is CASSYSPGGLDSPLHF. As DNA, the CDR3 is TGTGCCAGCAGTTACTCGCCAGGGGGCCTCGATTCACCCCTCCACTTT.

This sequence joins TRBV9 and TRBJ2-5, with 9 positions matching TRBD1. Germline trimming cut 2 bases from V and 5 bases from J; bases unmatched to any gene: 7. CDR1 is SGDLS, CDR2 YYNGEE, per germline. The CDR3 length is 15 residues. CDR3 DNA: TGTGCCAGCAGCGTTGGGACAGGGATAAGGGAGACCCAGTACTTC. It codes for CASSVGTGIRETQYF. The full variable domain, in which reference TRBV9 and TRBJ2-5 provide the parts outside the CDR3, is DSGVTQTPKHLITATGQRVTLRCSPRSGDLSVYWYQQSLDQGLQFLIQYYNGEERAKGNILERFSAQQFPDLHSELNLSSLELGDSALYFCASSVGTGIRETQYFGPGTRLLVL.

The chain carries TRBV24-1 and TRBJ2-1; TRBD1 agrees at 9 bases. V was clipped by 5 bases and J by 4 bases; unmatched bases: 5. Per the germline V gene, CDR1 is KGHDR and CDR2 is SFDVKD. CDR3 length: 15 amino acids. The CDR3 DNA follows: TGTGCCACCAGTGGACCGGACAGGGGATACAATGAGCAGTTCTTC. This encodes CATSGPDRGYNEQFF.

The chain recombines TRBV20-1 with TRBJ2-5; D is tentatively TRBD1 or TRBD2 (6 bases each). With 3 bases removed from V and 1 base from J, the gap between germline ends came to 21 bases. The V gene's germline CDR1 is DFQATT and CDR2 SNEGSKA (reference sequence). CDR3 length: 17 residues. The CDR3 here is CSARIAGQGMPQETQYF. The CDR3 DNA sequence: TGCAGTGCTAGGATCGCGGGGCAGGGGATGCCCCAAGAGACCCAGTACTTC.

This clonotype was picked up many times. CDR3 protein: CASSLNVRLGTEAFF. Here the CDR3 DNA reads TGTGCCAGCAGCCTGAACGTCAGGCTGGGGACTGAAGCTTTCTTT. V is TRBV7-2 and J is TRBJ1-1; D unclear. The CDR3 has 15 residues. The ends were cut back, 5 bases at V and 5 bases at J, with 18 bases in the middle. From germline, CDR1 is SGHTA and CDR2 FQGNSA.

This clonotype was picked up a small number of times. This chain connects TRBV6-1 to TRBJ2-7, with 10 bases lining up with TRBD2. CDR1 is MNHNS, CDR2 SASEGT, per germline. The CDR3 runs 14 residues. V trimming: 6 bases; J trimming: 2 bases; junction bases outside the gene matches: 4. CDR3 in DNA: TGTGCCAGCAGGGCTAGCGGGGGCACCTACGAGCAGTACTTC. Translating gives CASRASGGTYEQYF.

The chain employs TRBV2 and TRBJ1-2, with D perhaps TRBD1 (5 bases). CDR3 length: 13 residues. The germline V gene encodes CDR1 SNHLY and CDR2 FYNNEI. V gave up 6 bases and J gave up 3 bases, with 11 bases separating them. Written as DNA, the CDR3 is TGTGCCAGCAGCGAGGGGATGGACTATGGCTACACCTTC. This translates into CASSEGMDYGYTF. Full variable domain (missing parts from reference TRBV2 and TRBJ1-2): EPEVTQTPSHQVTQMGQEVILRCVPISNHLYFYWYRQILGQKVEFLVSFYNNEISEKSEIFDDQFSVERPDGSNFTLKIRSTKLEDSAMYFCASSEGMDYGYTFGSGTRLTVV.